The present T cell receptor (beta chain) was sequenced within a study of cytomegalovirus exposure and HLA in healthy donors. Across the study: Early released data had around 89 million unique TCRs, all coming from HLA-typed donors. Study-wide findings and caveats: Within a later analysis, the majority of CMV-associated TCR beta chains appeared HLA-restricted. Associated with cytomegalovirus, according to the listing, were 150 to 200 TCR beta chains. 87-base-pair reads could not separate some V segments, including TRBV6-2 and TRBV6-3.

A multiplex PCR was run with 60 Vbeta primers and 13 Jbeta primers. TCRdb's table, derived via immunoSEQ multiplex PCR, lists solely in-frame clones and lacks some. This sample has over 100,000 clones; roughly 80% occur once, and the top ten carry roughly 22%. Notes on this clone: Antigen specificity is unknown.

V lost 1 base and J 7 bases, leaving 15 bases between the germline ends. There are 15 residues in the CDR3. Per germline, CDR1 SGHKS and CDR2 YYEKEE (reference sequence). The TCR originated in a young man in good health and CMV-seropositive. The chain recombines TRBV5-5 with TRBJ1-5; no firm D call. The sample taken for sequencing was PBMCs. CDR3 protein: CASSLLHQARQPQHF. CDR3 DNA sequence: TGTGCCAGCAGCTTGTTGCACCAGGCCCGCCAGCCCCAGCATTTT.